The present T cell receptor (beta chain) was sequenced within a study of lymphopenia after photon versus proton radiotherapy. Per the germline V gene, CDR1 is SEHNR and CDR2 is FQNEAQ (reference sequence). This CDR3 region has 16 residues. The V and J ends lost 4 bases and 8 bases, in that order; junction bases with no gene match: 8. Assay used: immunoSEQ multiplex PCR; TCRdb lists only in-frame clones, some missing. Here the sample spans approximately 6,800 clones, roughly 90% being singletons. The TCR originated in a man in his 60s with cholangiocarcinoma. Sequences were derived from peripheral blood, sampled from a patient treated with photon-based radiotherapy. V and J are TRBV7-9 and TRBJ1-6; TRBD1 matches 10 bases. The CDR3 nucleotides read TGTGCCAGCAGCTACACAACCGGGACAGGGGATTCACCCCTCCACTTT. Translated, it gives CASSYTTGTGDSPLHF.